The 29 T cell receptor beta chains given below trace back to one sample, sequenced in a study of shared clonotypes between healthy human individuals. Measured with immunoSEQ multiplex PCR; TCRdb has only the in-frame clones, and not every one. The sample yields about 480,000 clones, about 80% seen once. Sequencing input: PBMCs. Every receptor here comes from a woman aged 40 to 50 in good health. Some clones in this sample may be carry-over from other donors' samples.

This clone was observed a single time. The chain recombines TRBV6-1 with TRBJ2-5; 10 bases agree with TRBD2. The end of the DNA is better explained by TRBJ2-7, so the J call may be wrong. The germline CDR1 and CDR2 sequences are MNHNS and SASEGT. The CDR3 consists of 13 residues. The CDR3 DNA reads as TGTGCCAGCGGGACTAGCGAAACCTACGAGCAGTACTTC. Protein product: CASGTSETYEQYF.

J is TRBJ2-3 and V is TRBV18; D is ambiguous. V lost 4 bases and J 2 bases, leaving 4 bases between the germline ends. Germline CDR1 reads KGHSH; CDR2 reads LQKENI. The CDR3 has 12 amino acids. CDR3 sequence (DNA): TGTGCCAGCTCACAGAACACAGATACGCAGTATTTT. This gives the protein CASSQNTDTQYF.

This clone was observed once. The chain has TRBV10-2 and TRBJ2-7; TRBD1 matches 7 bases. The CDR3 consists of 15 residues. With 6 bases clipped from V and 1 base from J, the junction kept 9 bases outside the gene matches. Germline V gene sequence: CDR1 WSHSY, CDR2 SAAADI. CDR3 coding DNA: TGCGCCAGCAGCCCCGACAGGGTTATGTCCTACGAGCAGTACTTC. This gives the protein CASSPDRVMSYEQYF.

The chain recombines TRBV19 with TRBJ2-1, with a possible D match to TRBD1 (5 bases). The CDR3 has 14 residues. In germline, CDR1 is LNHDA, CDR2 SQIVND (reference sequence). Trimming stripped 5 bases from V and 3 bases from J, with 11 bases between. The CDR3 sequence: CASSPLGRYNEQFF. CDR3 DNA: TGTGCCAGTAGTCCCCTGGGGCGCTACAATGAGCAGTTCTTC.

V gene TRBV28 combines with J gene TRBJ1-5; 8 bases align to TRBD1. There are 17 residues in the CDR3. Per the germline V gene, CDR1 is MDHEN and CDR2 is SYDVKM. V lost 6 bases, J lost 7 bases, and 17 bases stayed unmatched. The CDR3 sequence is CASRLVFGQGFLQPQHF. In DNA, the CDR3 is TGTGCCAGCAGGCTTGTTTTCGGACAGGGATTTTTGCAGCCCCAGCATTTT.

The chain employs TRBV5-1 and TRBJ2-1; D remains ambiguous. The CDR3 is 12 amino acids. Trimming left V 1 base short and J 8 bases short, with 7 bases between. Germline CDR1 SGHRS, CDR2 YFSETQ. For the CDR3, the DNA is TGCGCCAGCAGCTTGAGCCGGGATGAGCAGTTCTTC. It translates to CASSLSRDEQFF.

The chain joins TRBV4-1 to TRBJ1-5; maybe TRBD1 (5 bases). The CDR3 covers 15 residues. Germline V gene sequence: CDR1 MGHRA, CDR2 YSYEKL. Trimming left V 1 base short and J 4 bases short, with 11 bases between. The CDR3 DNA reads TGCGCCAGCAGCCAAGGCCAGGGCCCGAATCAGCCCCAGCATTTT. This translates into CASSQGQGPNQPQHF.

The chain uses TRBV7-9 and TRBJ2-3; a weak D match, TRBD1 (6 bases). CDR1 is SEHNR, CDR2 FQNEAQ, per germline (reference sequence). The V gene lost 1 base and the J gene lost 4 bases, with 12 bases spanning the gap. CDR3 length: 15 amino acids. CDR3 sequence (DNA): TGTGCCAGCAGCTTAGGCAGGGGTTTGCCAGATACGCAGTATTTT. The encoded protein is CASSLGRGLPDTQYF.

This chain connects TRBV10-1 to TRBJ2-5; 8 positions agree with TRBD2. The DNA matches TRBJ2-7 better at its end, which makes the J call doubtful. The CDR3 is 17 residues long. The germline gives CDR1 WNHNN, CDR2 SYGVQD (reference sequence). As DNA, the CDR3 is TGCGCCAGCAGTGAGTCGACTCAGGAAGCGGGAGTCCACGAGCAGTACTTC. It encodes CASSESTQEAGVHEQYF.

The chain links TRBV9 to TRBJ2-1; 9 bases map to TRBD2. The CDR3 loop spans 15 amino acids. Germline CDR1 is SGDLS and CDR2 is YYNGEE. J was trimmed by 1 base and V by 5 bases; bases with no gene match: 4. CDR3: CASSIAGESYNEQFF. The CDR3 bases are TGTGCCAGCAGTATAGCGGGGGAATCCTACAATGAGCAGTTCTTC.

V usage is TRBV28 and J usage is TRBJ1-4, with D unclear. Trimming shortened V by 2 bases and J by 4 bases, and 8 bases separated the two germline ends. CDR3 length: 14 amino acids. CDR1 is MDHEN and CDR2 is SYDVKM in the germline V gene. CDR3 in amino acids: CASSLGQLNEKLFF. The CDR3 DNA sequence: TGTGCCAGCAGTTTAGGGCAGCTTAATGAAAAACTGTTTTTT.

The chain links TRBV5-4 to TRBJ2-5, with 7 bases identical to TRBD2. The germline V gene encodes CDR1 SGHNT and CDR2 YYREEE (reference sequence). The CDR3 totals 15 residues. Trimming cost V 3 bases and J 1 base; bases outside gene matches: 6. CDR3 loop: CASSSATSAQETQYF. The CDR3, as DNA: TGTGCCAGCAGCTCGGCAACTAGCGCCCAAGAGACCCAGTACTTC.

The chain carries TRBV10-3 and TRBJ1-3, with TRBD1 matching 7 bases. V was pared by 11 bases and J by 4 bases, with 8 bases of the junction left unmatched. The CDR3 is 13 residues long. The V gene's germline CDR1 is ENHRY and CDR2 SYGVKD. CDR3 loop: CASTGTVGNTIYF. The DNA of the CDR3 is TGTGCCTCCACTGGGACAGTCGGAAACACCATATATTTT.

This CDR3 is CASSDQGRGRDTQYF. In DNA, the CDR3 is TGTGCCAGCAGTGATCAGGGTCGAGGGAGAGATACGCAGTATTTT. The gene calls are TRBV25-1 and TRBJ2-3, with D possibly called TRBD1 or TRBD2 (5 bases each). The V gene lost 3 bases and the J gene lost 5 bases, with 15 bases spanning the gap. The CDR3 covers 15 residues. Germline-derived CDR1 and CDR2 are MGHDK and SYGVNS.

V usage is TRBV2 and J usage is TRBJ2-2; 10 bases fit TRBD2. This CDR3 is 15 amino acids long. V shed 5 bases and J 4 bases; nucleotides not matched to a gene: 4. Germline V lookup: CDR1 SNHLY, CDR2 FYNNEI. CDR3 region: CASSLTSGLTGELFF. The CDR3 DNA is TGTGCCAGCAGTTTGACTAGCGGGCTCACCGGGGAGCTGTTTTTT.

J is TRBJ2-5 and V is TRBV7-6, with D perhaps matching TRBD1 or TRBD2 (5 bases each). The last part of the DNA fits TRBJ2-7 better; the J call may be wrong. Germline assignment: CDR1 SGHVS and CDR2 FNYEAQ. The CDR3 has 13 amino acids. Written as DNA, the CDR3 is TGTGCCAGCAGCACCGGGACCAACTACGAGCAGTACTTC. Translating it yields CASSTGTNYEQYF.

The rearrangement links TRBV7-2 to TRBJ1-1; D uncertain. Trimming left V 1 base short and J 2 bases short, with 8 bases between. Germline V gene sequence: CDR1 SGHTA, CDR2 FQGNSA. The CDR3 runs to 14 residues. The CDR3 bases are TGTGCCAGCAGCTTAGAGAGGGCAAACACTGAAGCTTTCTTT. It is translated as CASSLERANTEAFF.

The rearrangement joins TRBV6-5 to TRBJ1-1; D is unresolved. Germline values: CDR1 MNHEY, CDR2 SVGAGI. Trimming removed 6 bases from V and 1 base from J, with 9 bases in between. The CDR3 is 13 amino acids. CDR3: CASRFDSNTEAFF. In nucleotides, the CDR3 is TGTGCCAGCAGATTTGACTCGAACACTGAAGCTTTCTTT.

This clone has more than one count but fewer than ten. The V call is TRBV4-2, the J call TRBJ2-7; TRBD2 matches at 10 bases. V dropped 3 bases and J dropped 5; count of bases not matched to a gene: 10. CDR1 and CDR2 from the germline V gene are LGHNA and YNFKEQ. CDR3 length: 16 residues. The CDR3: CASSHSFQLAGDEQYF. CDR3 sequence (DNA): TGTGCCAGCAGCCACTCCTTCCAGCTAGCGGGAGACGAGCAGTACTTC.

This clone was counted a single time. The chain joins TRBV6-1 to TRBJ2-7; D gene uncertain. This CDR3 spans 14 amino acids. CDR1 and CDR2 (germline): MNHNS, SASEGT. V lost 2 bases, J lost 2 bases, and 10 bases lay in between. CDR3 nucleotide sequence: TGTGCCAGCAGTGAATCTTTTCCCCCCTACGAGCAGTACTTC. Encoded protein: CASSESFPPYEQYF.

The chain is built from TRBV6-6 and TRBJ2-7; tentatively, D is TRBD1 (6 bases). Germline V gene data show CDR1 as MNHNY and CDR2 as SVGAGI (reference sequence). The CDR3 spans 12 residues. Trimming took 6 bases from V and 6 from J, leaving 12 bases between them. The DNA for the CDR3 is TGTGCCAGCAGATCCGGGACACCCGAGCAGTACTTC. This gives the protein CASRSGTPEQYF.

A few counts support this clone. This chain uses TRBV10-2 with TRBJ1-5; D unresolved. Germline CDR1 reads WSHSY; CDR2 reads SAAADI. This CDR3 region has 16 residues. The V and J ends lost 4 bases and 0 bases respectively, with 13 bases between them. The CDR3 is CASSVVRPHSNQPQHF. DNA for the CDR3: TGCGCCAGCAGTGTGGTCAGACCTCATAGCAATCAGCCCCAGCATTTT.

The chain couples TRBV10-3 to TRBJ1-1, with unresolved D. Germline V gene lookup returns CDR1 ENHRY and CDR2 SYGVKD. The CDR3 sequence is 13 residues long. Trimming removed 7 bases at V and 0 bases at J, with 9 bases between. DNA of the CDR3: TGTGCCATCATGGACCGATTGAACACTGAAGCTTTCTTT. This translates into CAIMDRLNTEAFF.

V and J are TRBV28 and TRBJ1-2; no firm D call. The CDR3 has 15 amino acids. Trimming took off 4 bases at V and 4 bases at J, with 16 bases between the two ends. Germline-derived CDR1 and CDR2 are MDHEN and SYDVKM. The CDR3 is CASSSRASRFYGYTF. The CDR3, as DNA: TGTGCCAGCAGTTCCCGGGCCAGTCGATTCTATGGCTACACCTTC.

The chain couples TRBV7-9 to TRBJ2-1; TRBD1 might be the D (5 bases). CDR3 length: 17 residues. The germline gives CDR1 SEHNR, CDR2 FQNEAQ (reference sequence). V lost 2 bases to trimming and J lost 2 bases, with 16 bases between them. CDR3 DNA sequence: TGTGCCAGCAGCTTACTGGGCAGGGAAGGTGCCTACAATGAGCAGTTCTTC. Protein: CASSLLGREGAYNEQFF.

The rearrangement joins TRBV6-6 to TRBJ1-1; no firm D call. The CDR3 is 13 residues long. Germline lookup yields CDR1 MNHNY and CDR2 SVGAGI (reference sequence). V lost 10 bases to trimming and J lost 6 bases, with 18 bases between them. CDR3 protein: CATVRNIPPEAFF. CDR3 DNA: TGTGCCACGGTCAGGAATATCCCTCCTGAAGCTTTCTTT.

The DNA for the CDR3 is TGTGCCAGTAGTATCCCCGAGGGGGGGGCTAACACAGATACGCAGTATTTT. Protein product: CASSIPEGGANTDTQYF. This chain joins TRBV19 and TRBJ2-3; tentative D call: TRBD2 (7 bases). Germline lookup yields CDR1 LNHDA and CDR2 SQIVND (reference sequence). Deletions cut 3 bases from V and 2 bases from J, with 18 bases between. The CDR3 length is 17 residues.

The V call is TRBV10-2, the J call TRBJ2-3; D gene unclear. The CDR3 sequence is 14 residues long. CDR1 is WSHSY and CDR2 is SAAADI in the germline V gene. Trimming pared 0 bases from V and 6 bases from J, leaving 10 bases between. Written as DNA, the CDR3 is TGCGCCAGCAGTGAGTCGCTACTGCGCGATACGCAGTATTTT. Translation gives CASSESLLRDTQYF.

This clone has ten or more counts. CDR3 coding DNA: TGTGCCAGTAGTACATTCGTCGGGGAGCTGTTTTTT. Encoded protein: CASSTFVGELFF. The V call is TRBV19, the J call TRBJ2-2; the D is unclear. V was clipped by 4 bases and J by 7 bases, with 7 bases between them. Germline assignment: CDR1 LNHDA and CDR2 SQIVND (reference sequence). This CDR3 is 12 amino acids long. The variable domain in full, with the rest retrieved from reference TRBV19 and TRBJ2-2, is DGGITQSPKYLFRKEGQNVTLSCEQNLNHDAMYWYRQDPGQGLRLIYYSQIVNDFQKGDIAEGYSVSREKKESFPLTVTSAQKNPTAFYLCASSTFVGELFFGEGSRLTVL.